Reported below is one T cell receptor beta chain. These data originate in a study of monozygotic twins with inflammatory bowel disease. The CDR3 loop spans 15 amino acids. Germline CDR1 MNHNS, CDR2 SASEGT. Reprocessing the 5' RACE reads, TCRdb reports a single entry for every CDR3 protein and omits DNA. The repertoire shows 350,000 to 500,000 distinct CDR3 sequences; the top ten hold 2.4%. Sequenced sample: blood. The receptor was isolated from a human donor with ulcerative colitis or Crohn's disease, or a healthy co-twin of an affected twin (not recorded which). The gene calls are TRBV6-1 and TRBJ2-7; TCRdb's D call, TRBD1, is unchecked because there is no DNA. Here the CDR3 reads CASIPGFDTSYEQYF.